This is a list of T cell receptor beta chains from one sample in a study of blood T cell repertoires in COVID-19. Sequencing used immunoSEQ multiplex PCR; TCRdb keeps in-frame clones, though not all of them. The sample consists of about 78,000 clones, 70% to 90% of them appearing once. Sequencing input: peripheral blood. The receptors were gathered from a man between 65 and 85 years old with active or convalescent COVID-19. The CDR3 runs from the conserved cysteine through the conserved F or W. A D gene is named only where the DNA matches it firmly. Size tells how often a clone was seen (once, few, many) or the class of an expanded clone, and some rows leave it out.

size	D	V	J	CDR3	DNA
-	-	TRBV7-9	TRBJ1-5	CASSLAPGVNQPQHF	TGTGCCAGCAGCTTAGCGCCAGGCGTCAATCAGCCCCAGCATTTT
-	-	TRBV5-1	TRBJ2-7	CASSLFDRSYEQYF	TGCGCCAGCAGCTTGTTCGACAGGTCCTACGAGCAGTACTTC
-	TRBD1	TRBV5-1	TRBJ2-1	CASSEGQGSYNEQFF	TGCGCCAGCAGCGAGGGACAGGGGAGTTACAATGAGCAGTTCTTC
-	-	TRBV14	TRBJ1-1	CASSRTYTEAFF	TGTGCCAGCAGCCGGACTTACACTGAAGCTTTCTTT
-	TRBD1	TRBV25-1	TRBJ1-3	CASSGLTGGNTIYF	TGTGCCAGCAGTGGCTTGACAGGGGGAAACACCATATATTTT
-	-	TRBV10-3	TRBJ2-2	CAISQTGWTNTGELFF	TGTGCCATCAGTCAAACAGGGTGGACGAACACCGGGGAGCTGTTTTTT
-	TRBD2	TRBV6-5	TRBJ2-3	CASTPLGTSADTQYF	TGTGCCAGCACCCCCCTGGGGACTAGCGCAGATACGCAGTATTTT
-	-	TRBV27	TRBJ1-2	CASSRTGGVGGYGYTF	TGTGCCAGCAGCCGGACGGGGGGGGTTGGAGGCTATGGCTACACCTTC
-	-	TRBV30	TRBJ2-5	CAWSVRETQYF	TGTGCCTGGAGTGTACGGGAGACCCAGTACTTC
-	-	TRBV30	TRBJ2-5	CAFRLGGRETQYF	TGTGCCTTCCGTTTAGGGGGAAGAGAGACCCAGTACTTC
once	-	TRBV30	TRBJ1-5	CAWSVLGNQPQHF	TGTGCCTGGAGTGTACTGGGCAATCAGCCCCAGCATTTT
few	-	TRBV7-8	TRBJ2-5	CASSLGVDRQETQYF	TGTGCCAGCAGCTTAGGTGTGGACAGACAAGAGACCCAGTACTTC
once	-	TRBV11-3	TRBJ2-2	CASSSYITGELFF	TGTGCCAGCAGCTCCTATATTACCGGGGAGCTGTTTTTT
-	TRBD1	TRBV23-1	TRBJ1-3	CASSHPSGTGGNTIYF	TGCGCCAGCAGTCATCCTTCCGGGACAGGGGGAAACACCATATATTTT
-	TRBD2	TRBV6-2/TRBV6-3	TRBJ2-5	CASSYPGLAGGETQYF	TGTGCCAGCAGTTACCCGGGACTAGCGGGGGGAGAGACCCAGTACTTC
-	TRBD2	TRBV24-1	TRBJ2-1	CATSDIAGTSGSSCGNEQFF	TGTGCCACCAGTGATATTGCCGGGACTAGCGGGAGCTCCTGCGGAAATGAGCAGTTCTTC
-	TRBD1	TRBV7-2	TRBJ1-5	CASSVRQGNGQPQHF	TGTGCCAGCAGCGTTAGACAGGGAAACGGTCAGCCCCAGCATTTT
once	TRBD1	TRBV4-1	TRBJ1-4	CASSTGHRQGIGEKLFF	TGCGCCAGCAGCACCGGACATAGACAGGGAATAGGTGAAAAACTGTTTTTT
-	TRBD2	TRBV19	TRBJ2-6	CASSTLAVSSGANVLTF	TGTGCCAGTAGTACACTAGCGGTGAGCTCTGGGGCCAACGTCCTGACTTTC
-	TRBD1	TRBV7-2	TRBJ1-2	CASSQGQGRGYTF	TGTGCCAGCAGCCAAGGACAGGGGCGAGGCTACACCTTC
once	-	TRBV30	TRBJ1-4	CAWSVDSTSTNEKLFF	TGTGCCTGGAGTGTGGACAGTACATCAACTAATGAAAAACTGTTTTTT
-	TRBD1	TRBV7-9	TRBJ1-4	CASSFGSGGSEKLFF	TGTGCCAGCAGCTTTGGGTCAGGGGGCAGTGAAAAACTGTTTTTT
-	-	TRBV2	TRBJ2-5	CASSAVASVETQYF	TGTGCCAGCAGCGCCGTGGCTAGCGTAGAGACCCAGTACTTC
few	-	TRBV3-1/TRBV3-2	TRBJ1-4	CASSRTMSEKLFF	TGTGCCAGCAGCCGGACTATGAGCGAAAAACTGTTTTTT
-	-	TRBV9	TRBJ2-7	CASTRDVASYEQYF	TGTGCCAGCACCCGGGATGTGGCTTCCTACGAGCAGTACTTC
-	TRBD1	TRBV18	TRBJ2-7	CASSLGTGYEQYF	TGTGCCAGCTCACTGGGGACAGGGTACGAGCAGTACTTC
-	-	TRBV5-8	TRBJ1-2	CASSLSGAYGYTF	TGTGCCAGCAGCTTGTCAGGGGCCTATGGCTACACCTTC
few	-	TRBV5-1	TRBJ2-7	CASSLGTASPYEQYF	TGCGCCAGCAGCTTGGGGACAGCAAGCCCCTACGAGCAGTACTTC
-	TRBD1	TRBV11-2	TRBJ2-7	CASSLGQGVGEQYF	TGTGCCAGCAGCTTAGGACAGGGGGTTGGAGAGCAGTACTTC